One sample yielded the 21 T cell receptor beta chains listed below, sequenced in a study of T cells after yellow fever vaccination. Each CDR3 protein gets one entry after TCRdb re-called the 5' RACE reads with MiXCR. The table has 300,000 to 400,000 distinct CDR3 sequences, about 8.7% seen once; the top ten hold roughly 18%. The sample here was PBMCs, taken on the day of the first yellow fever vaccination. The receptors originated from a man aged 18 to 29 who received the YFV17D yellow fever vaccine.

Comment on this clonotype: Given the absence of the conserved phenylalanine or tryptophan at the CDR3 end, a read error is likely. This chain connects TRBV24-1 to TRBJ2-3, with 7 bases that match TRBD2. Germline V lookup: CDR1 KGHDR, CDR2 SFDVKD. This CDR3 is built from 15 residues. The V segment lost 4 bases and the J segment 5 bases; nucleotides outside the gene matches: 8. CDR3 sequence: CATSDPTSVGDTQYS. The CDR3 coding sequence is TGTGCCACCAGTGACCCTACTAGCGTTGGAGATACGCAGTATTCT.

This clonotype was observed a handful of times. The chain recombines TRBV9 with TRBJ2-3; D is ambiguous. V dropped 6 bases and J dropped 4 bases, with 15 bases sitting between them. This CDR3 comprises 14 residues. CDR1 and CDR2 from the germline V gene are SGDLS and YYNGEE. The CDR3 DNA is TGTGCCAGCACCCAGTTGGGTTTCTCAGATACGCAGTATTTT. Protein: CASTQLGFSDTQYF. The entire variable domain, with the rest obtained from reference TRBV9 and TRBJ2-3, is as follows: DSGVTQTPKHLITATGQRVTLRCSPRSGDLSVYWYQQSLDQGLQFLIQYYNGEERAKGNILERFSAQQFPDLHSELNLSSLELGDSALYFCASTQLGFSDTQYFGPGTRLTVL.

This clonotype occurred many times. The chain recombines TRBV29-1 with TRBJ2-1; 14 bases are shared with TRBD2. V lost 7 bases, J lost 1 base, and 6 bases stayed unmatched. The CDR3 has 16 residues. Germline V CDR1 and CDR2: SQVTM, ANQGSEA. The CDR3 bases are TGCAGCGCTGGGACTAGCGGGGGCCATTCCTACAATGAGCAGTTCTTC. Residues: CSAGTSGGHSYNEQFF.

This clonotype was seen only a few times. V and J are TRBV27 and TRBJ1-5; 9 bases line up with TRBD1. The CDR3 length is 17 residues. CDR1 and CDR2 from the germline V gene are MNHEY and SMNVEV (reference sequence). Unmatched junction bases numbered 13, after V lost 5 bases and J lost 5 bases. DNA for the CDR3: TGTGCCAGCAGTAATCTCCCCCGGACAGGGGCGTATCAGCCCCAGCATTTT. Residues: CASSNLPRTGAYQPQHF.

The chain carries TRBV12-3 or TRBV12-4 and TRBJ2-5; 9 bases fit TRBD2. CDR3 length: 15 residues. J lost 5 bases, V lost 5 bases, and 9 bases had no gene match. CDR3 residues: CASSPGTSWGETQYF. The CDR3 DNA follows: TGTGCCAGCAGTCCCGGGACTAGCTGGGGGGAGACCCAGTACTTC.

In DNA form, the CDR3 reads TGTGCCTGGAATCGGGGGTTTGAGGAGACCCAGTACTTC. This sequence encodes CAWNRGFEETQYF. V gene TRBV30 combines with J gene TRBJ2-5; tentative D call: TRBD2 (6 bases). Deletions cut 4 bases from V and 5 bases from J, with 14 bases between. Germline V gene lookup returns CDR1 GTSNPN and CDR2 SVGIG (reference sequence). The CDR3 spans 13 residues.

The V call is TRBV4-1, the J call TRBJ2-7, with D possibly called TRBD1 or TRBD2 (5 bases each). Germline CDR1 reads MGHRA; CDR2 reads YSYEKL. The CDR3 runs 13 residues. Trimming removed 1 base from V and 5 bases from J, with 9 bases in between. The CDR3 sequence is CASSQVRGDEQYF. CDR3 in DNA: TGCGCCAGCAGCCAAGTCAGAGGGGACGAGCAGTACTTC.

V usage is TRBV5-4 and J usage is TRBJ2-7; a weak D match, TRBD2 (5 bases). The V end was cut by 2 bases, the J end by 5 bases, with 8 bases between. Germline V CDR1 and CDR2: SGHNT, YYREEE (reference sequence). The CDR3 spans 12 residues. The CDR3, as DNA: TGTGCCAGCAGCTTTTCCGGGAACGAGCAGTACTTC. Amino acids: CASSFSGNEQYF.

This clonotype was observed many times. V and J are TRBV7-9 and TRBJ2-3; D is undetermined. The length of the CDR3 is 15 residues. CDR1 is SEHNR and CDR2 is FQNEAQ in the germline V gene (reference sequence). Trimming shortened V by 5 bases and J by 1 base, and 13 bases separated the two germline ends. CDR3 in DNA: TGTGCCAGCAGCCCCTCGAGGTTTCGCACAGATACGCAGTATTTT. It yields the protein CASSPSRFRTDTQYF.

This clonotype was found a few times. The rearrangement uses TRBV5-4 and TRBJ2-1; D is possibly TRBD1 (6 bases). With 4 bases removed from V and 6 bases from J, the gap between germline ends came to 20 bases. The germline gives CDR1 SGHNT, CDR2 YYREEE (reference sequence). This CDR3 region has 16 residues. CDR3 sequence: CASSHLSGTTLNEQFF. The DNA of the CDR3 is TGTGCCAGCAGCCATCTAAGTGGGACAACACTCAATGAGCAGTTCTTC.

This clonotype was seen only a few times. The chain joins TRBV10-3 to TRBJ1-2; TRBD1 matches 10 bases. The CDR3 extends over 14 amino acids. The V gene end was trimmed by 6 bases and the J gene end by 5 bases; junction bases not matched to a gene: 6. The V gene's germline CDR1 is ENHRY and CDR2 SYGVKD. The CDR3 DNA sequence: TGTGCCATCAGCGAACGGACAGGGGGGTATGGCTACACCTTC. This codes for CAISERTGGYGYTF.

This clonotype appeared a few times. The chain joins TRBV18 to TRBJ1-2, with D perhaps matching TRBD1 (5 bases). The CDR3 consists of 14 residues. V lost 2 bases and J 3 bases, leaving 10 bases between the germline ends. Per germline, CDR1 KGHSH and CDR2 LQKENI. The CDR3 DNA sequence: TGTGCCAGCTCACCATCCAGGGCCTACTATGGCTACACCTTC. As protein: CASSPSRAYYGYTF.

The CDR3 DNA reads TGTGCCAGTAAAACGGTGGGACAGGACTACAATGAGCAGTTCTTC. Translated: CASKTVGQDYNEQFF. The chain has TRBV19 and TRBJ2-1, with 8 positions matching TRBD1. CDR1 and CDR2 from the germline V gene are LNHDA and SQIVND (reference sequence). The CDR3 covers 15 residues. V shed 7 bases, J shed 3 bases, and the junction held 8 bases outside the gene matches.

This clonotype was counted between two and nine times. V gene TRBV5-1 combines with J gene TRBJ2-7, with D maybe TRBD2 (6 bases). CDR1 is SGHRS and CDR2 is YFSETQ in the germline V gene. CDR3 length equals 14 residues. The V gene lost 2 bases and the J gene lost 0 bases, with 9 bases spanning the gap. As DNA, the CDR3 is TGCGCCAGCAGCTTCGGCGGGGACTCCTACGAGCAGTACTTC. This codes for CASSFGGDSYEQYF.

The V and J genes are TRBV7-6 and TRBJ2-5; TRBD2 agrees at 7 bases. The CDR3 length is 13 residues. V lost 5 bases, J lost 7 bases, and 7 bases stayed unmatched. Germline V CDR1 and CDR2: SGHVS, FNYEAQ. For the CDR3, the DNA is TGTGCCAGCAGCCGGGACTATACGGGGACCCAGTACTTC. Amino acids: CASSRDYTGTQYF. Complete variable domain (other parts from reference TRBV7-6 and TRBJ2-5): GAGVSQSPRYKVTKRGQDVALRCDPISGHVSLYWYRQALGQGPEFLTYFNYEAQQDKSGLPNDRFSAERPEGSISTLTIQRTEQRDSAMYRCASSRDYTGTQYFGPGTRLLVL.

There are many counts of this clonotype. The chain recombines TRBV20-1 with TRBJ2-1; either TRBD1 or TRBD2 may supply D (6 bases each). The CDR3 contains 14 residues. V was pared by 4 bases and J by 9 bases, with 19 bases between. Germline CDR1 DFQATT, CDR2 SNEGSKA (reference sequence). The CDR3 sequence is CSATPAKGGIEQFF. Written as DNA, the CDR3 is TGCAGTGCTACCCCTGCGAAGGGGGGCATTGAGCAGTTCTTC.

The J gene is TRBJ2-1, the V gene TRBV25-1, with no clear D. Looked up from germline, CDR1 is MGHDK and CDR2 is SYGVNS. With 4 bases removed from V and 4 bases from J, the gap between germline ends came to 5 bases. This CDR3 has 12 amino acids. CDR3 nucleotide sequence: TGTGCCAGCAGTGGAGTTTACAATGAGCAGTTCTTC. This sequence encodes CASSGVYNEQFF. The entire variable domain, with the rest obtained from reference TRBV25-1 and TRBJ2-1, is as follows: EADIYQTPRYLVIGTGKKITLECSQTMGHDKMYWYQQDPGMELHLIHYSYGVNSTEKGDLSSESTVSRIRTEHFPLTLESARPSHTSQYLCASSGVYNEQFFGPGTRLTVL.

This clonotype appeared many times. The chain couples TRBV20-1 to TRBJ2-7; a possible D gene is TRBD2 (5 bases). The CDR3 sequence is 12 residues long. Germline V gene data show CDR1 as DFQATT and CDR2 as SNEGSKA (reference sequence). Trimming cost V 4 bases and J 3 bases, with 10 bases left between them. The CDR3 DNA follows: TGCAGTGCTACCTCTCGGGGCTACGAGCAGTACGTC. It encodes CSATSRGYEQYV.

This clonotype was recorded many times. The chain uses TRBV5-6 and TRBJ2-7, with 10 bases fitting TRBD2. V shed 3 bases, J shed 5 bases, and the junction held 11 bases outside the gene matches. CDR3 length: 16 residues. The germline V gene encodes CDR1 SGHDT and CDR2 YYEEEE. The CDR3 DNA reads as TGTGCCAGCAGCTCCGGACTAGCGGAGGCTTATCACGAGCAGTACGTC. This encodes CASSSGLAEAYHEQYV.

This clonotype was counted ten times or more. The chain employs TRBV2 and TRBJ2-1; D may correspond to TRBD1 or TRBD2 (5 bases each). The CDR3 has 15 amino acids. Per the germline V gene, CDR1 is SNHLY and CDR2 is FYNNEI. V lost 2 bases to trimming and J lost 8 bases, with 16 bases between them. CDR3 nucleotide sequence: TGTGCCAGCAGTGAATGGGGGATCGAACTGGATGAGCAGTTCTTC. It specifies CASSEWGIELDEQFF.

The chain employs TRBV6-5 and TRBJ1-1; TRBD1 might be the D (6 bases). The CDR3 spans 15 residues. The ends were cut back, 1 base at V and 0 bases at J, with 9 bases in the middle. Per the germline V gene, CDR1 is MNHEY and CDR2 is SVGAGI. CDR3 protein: CASSYFSGVNTEAFF. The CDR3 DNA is TGTGCCAGCAGTTACTTTTCAGGGGTGAACACTGAAGCTTTCTTT.